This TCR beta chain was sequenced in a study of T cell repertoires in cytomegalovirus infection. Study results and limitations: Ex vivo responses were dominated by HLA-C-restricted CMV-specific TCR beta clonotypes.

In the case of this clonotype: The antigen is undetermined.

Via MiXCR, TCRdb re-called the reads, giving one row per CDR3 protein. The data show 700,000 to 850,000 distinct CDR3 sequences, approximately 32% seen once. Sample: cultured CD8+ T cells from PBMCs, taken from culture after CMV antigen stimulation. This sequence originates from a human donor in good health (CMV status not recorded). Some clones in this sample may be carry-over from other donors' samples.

In nucleotides, the CDR3 is TGCGCCAGCAGCCAAGGGACAGGGGTCCGGACCGGGGAGCTGTTTTTT. This translates into CASSQGTGVRTGELFF. The gene calls are TRBV4-1 and TRBJ2-2, with TRBD1 matching over 9 bases. CDR1 MGHRA and CDR2 YSYEKL come from the germline V gene. The V segment lost 1 base and the J segment 5 bases; nucleotides outside the gene matches: 5. This CDR3 is built from 16 residues.